This is a list of T cell receptor beta chains from one sample in a study of response to subunit inactivated influenza vaccine. Each CDR3 protein is one row after TCRdb ran MiXCR on the RT-PCR reads. Found here are 650,000 to 800,000 distinct CDR3 sequences, around 14% of them singletons; the top ten hold approximately 6.5%. This sample comprised PBMCs from blood, obtained around 15 days before vaccination. The receptors shown here come from a man between 45 and 60 years old who received an inactivated influenza vaccine. Both conserved end residues are part of each CDR3. D genes are given only for firm matches. Clone size is not always given. Where it is, it says once, few, many or a class for expanded clones.

D	size	V	J	DNA	CDR3
TRBD1	few	TRBV9	TRBJ2-7	TGTGCCAGCAGCGTAGGGGGTGGACAGGGGTTCCGCGAGCAGTACTTC	CASSVGGGQGFREQYF
-	-	TRBV7-2	TRBJ2-7	TGTGCCAGCAGCTTCTACGGGAGCGACCCTTCCGAGCAGTACTTC	CASSFYGSDPSEQYF
-	few	TRBV20-1	TRBJ2-3	TGCAGTGCTAGAGGGGACCACGAGGGGTCGGATACGCAGTATTTT	CSARGDHEGSDTQYF
TRBD2	-	TRBV13	TRBJ2-1	TGTGCCAGCAGCCTTCGGACTAGCGGAGACTACAATGAGCAGTTCTTC	CASSLRTSGDYNEQFF
TRBD1	-	TRBV5-1	TRBJ1-1	TGCGCCAGCAGCTTTGGAAGTGGGGACAGTATGAACACTGAAGCTTTCTTT	CASSFGSGDSMNTEAFF
TRBD2	-	TRBV5-1	TRBJ2-7	TGCGCCAGCAGCTTACTAGCGAAATCCTACGAGCAGTACTTC	CASSLLAKSYEQYF
TRBD1	many	TRBV28	TRBJ2-2	TGTGCCAGCCGAGTGACAGGGTTCACCGGGGAGCTGTTTTTT	CASRVTGFTGELFF
-	many	TRBV15	TRBJ2-2	TGTGCCACCAGCAGAGAAGTCACCGGGGAGCTGTTTTTT	CATSREVTGELFF
-	once	TRBV11-2	TRBJ2-3	TGTGCCAGCAGCCTAAGGGGGGTACGCCGGATAGTCGCAGATACGCAGTATTTT	CASSLRGVRRIVADTQYF
TRBD1	-	TRBV18	TRBJ2-7	TGTGCCAGCTCACCTCAGCCGGGACAGAGCTCCTACGAGCAGTACTTC	CASSPQPGQSSYEQYF
TRBD2	few	TRBV3-1	TRBJ2-1	TGTGCCAGCAGCCAAGATTCTTTACTAGCGGGGGTCAATGAGCAGTTCTTC	CASSQDSLLAGVNEQFF
TRBD1	-	TRBV12-3/TRBV12-4	TRBJ1-4	TGTGCCAGCAGTCAATGGACAGGACACACCCGGAAACTGTTTTTT	CASSQWTGHTRKLFF
TRBD2	few	TRBV18	TRBJ2-5	TGTGCCAGCTCACCAACCGGGACTAGCGTTACCCAGTACTTC	CASSPTGTSVTQYF
TRBD1	few	TRBV4-2	TRBJ1-6	TGTCCCAGCAGCTACGACAGGGAGTTTGTATCCCTCCACTTT	CPSSYDREFVSLHF
-	-	TRBV3-1	TRBJ2-3	TGTGCCAGCAGCCAAGTTGAGACCACAGATACGCAGTATTTT	CASSQVETTDTQYF
-	-	TRBV19	TRBJ2-1	TGTGCCAGTAGTATAGCAGGGGTCTCCTACAATGAGCAGTTCTTC	CASSIAGVSYNEQFF
-	-	TRBV20-1	TRBJ2-1	TGCAGTGCTGCCCTGGGGGGTTCCTACAATGAGCAGTTCTTC	CSAALGGSYNEQFF
-	few	TRBV6-5	TRBJ2-3	TGTGCCAGCAGTTATAGGAGCCGCCTCAAAGGCACAGATACGCAGTATTTT	CASSYRSRLKGTDTQYF
TRBD1	many	TRBV7-2	TRBJ2-1	TGTGCCAGCAGCTCCGGACAGGGTTTACTGTTCTTC	CASSSGQGLLFF
-	-	TRBV27	TRBJ2-5	TGTGCCAGCAGTTTATCAAGAAATCAAGAGACCCAGTACTTC	CASSLSRNQETQYF
TRBD1	-	TRBV3-1	TRBJ2-6	TGTGCCAGCAGGGACAGGGGCTCTGGGGCCAACGTCCTGACTTTC	CASRDRGSGANVLTF
-	few	TRBV5-1	TRBJ2-3	TGCGCCAGCAGCTTGGTTGGCACCCCGGGCCTCACAGATACGCAGTATTTT	CASSLVGTPGLTDTQYF
-	-	TRBV29-1	TRBJ2-5	TGCAGCGGCACTAGTAAAGAGACCCAGTACTTC	CSGTSKETQYF
-	-	TRBV2	TRBJ2-6	TGTGCCAGCAGTGAGGGGGGGCGGATATCTGGGGCCAACGTCCTGACTTTC	CASSEGGRISGANVLTF
-	few	TRBV4-2	TRBJ2-1	TGTGCCAGCAGCCAAGAAGGGGGGGACAAATACAATGAGCAGTTCTTC	CASSQEGGDKYNEQFF
-	-	TRBV14	TRBJ1-1	TGTGCCAGCAGCCAGACCATGAACACTGAAGCTTTCTTT	CASSQTMNTEAFF
-	few	TRBV12-3/TRBV12-4	TRBJ1-5	TGTGCCAGCAGTTTAGGTCGAAGAGTTAGCAATCAGCCCCAGCATTTT	CASSLGRRVSNQPQHF
TRBD1	few	TRBV29-1	TRBJ2-2	TGCAGTGCCGGGACAGGTCTCACCGGGGAGCTGTTTTTT	CSAGTGLTGELFF
-	few	TRBV6-1	TRBJ2-5	TGTGCCAGCAGGGTCTTAGGAGGGGAGACCCAGTACTTC	CASRVLGGETQYF
-	-	TRBV20-1	TRBJ1-5	TGCAGTGCTAGAGATGTTGGCGGGGATCAGCCCCAGCATTTT	CSARDVGGDQPQHF
-	-	TRBV7-2	TRBJ2-7	TGTGCCAGCAGCTTACAACAGGGGAGGGGGGAGCAGTACTTC	CASSLQQGRGEQYF
TRBD1	-	TRBV12-3/TRBV12-4	TRBJ1-6	TGTGCCAGCAGTCCGACAGGGCTAAATAATTCACCCCTCCACTTT	CASSPTGLNNSPLHF
-	-	TRBV3-1	TRBJ2-2	TGTGCCAGCAGCCAAGCAGCGGGCACCGGGGAGCTGTTTTTT	CASSQAAGTGELFF
TRBD2	few	TRBV20-1	TRBJ2-5	TGCAGTGCTGAAGGCGGGAGAGAAGAGACCCAGTACTTC	CSAEGGREETQYF
-	-	TRBV6-2/TRBV6-3	TRBJ2-2	TGTGCCAGCAGGCGCCCCGGGACACAACGTACCGGGGAGCTGTTTTTT	CASRRPGTQRTGELFF
-	few	TRBV10-3	TRBJ2-7	TGTGCCATCAGTGAGTTCAGGGGTAAGAACGAGCAGTACTTC	CAISEFRGKNEQYF
-	-	TRBV14	TRBJ2-2	TGTGCCAGCAGCCAACGAAGGGGCGGCACCGGGGAGCTGTTTTTT	CASSQRRGGTGELFF
-	-	TRBV3-1	TRBJ1-2	TGTGCCAGCAGTCAAGGACAGAGAGATGGCTACACCTTC	CASSQGQRDGYTF
TRBD1	many	TRBV20-1	TRBJ2-3	TGCAGTGCTGGACAGGGGACAGATACGCAGTATTTT	CSAGQGTDTQYF
-	-	TRBV7-6	TRBJ2-2	TGTGCCAGCAGCTTCAGCCGGGCCGGGGAGCTGTTTTTT	CASSFSRAGELFF
TRBD2	-	TRBV6-2/TRBV6-3	TRBJ2-1	TGTGCCAGCAGTTACTCTGGCGGGGGTTACAATGAGCAGTTCTTC	CASSYSGGGYNEQFF
-	many	TRBV11-2	TRBJ2-7	TGTGCCAGCAGCTTAGGGGTCGGTTCCTACGAGCAGTACTTC	CASSLGVGSYEQYF
-	few	TRBV18	TRBJ2-5	TGTGCCAGCTCGGGCGTTCGAGAGACCCAGTACTTC	CASSGVRETQYF